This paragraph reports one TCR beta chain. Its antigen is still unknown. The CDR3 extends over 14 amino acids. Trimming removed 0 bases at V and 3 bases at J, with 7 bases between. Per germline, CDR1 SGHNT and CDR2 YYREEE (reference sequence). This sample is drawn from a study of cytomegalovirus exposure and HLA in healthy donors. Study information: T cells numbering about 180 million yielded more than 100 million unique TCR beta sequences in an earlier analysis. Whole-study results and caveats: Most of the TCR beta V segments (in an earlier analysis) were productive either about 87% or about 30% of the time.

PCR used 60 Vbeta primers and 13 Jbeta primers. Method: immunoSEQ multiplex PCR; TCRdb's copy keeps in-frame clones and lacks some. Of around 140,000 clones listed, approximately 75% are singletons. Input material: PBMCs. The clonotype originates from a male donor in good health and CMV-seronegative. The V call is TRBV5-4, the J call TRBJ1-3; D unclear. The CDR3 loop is CASSLGAVGNTIYF. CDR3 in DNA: TGTGCCAGCAGCTTGGGAGCTGTTGGAAACACCATATATTTT.